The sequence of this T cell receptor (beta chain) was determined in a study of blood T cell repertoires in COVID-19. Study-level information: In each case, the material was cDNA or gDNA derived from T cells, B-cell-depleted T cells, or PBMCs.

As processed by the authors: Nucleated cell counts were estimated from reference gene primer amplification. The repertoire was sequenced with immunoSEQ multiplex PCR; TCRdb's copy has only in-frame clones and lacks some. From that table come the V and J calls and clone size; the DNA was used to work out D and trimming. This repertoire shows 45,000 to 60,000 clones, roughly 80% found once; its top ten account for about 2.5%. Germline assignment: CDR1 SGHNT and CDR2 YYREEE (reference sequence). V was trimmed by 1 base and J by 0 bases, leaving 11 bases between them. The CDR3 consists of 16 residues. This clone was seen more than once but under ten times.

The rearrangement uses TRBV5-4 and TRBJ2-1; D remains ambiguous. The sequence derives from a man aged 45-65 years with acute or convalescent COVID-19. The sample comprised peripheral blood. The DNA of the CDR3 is TGTGCCAGCAGCTTGAAAGCGCTGAGCTCCTACAATGAGCAGTTCTTC. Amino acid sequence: CASSLKALSSYNEQFF.